The 32 T cell receptor beta chains listed next were all sequenced from one sample in a study of blood T cells in healthy people across ages. With a J-beta primer mix and a sample-barcoded 5' primer, a second PCR ran about 7 to 12 cycles. MiXCR was run by TCRdb on the 5' RACE reads, yielding one entry per CDR3 protein. The sample contains 1.5 million to 2 million distinct CDR3 sequences, approximately 32% of which appear only once. The specimen was blood. These receptors all stem from a woman between 25 and 40 years old in good health.

V gene TRBV7-2 combines with J gene TRBJ2-1; 7 bases match TRBD2. Germline V gene data show CDR1 as SGHTA and CDR2 as FQGNSA. V gave up 2 bases and J gave up 8 bases; unmatched junction bases: 12. The length of the CDR3 is 16 residues. CDR3 bases: TGTGCCAGCAGCTTAAGGATGATTAGCGGGTGGGATGAGCAGTTCTTC. Translation: CASSLRMISGWDEQFF. Full variable domain (rest looked up from reference TRBV7-2 and TRBJ2-1): GAGVSQSPSNKVTEKGKDVELRCDPISGHTALYWYRQSLGQGLEFLIYFQGNSAPDKSGLPSDRFSAERTGGSVSTLTIQRTQQEDSAVYLCASSLRMISGWDEQFFGPGTRLTVL.

The chain joins TRBV9 to TRBJ1-4, with 9 positions matching TRBD1. J gave up 2 bases and V 4 bases, and 12 bases lay outside the gene matches. CDR3 length equals 18 residues. Germline loops: CDR1 SGDLS, CDR2 YYNGEE. The CDR3: CASSRGWTGEGTNEKLFF. DNA for the CDR3: TGTGCCAGCAGCCGCGGCTGGACAGGGGAGGGGACTAATGAAAAACTGTTTTTT.

This clonotype appeared many times. This rearrangement joins TRBV12-3 or TRBV12-4 to TRBJ1-2; TRBD1 is a possible D gene (5 bases). Trimming pared 5 bases from V and 8 bases from J, leaving 18 bases between. This CDR3 spans 14 amino acids. In DNA form, the CDR3 reads TGTGCCAGCAGTCCCAGGGATCTGCGAAGAGGCTACACCTTC. Translating it yields CASSPRDLRRGYTF.

The chain uses TRBV15 and TRBJ1-4; D gene uncertain. The CDR3 consists of 13 residues. CDR1 is LNHNV and CDR2 is YYDKDF in the germline V gene (reference sequence). V was pared by 6 bases and J by 2 bases, with 7 bases between. The CDR3 bases are TGTGCCACCAGGGCCACGACTAATGAAAAACTGTTTTTT. It specifies CATRATTNEKLFF.

This clonotype showed up just a few times. This chain connects TRBV6-6 to TRBJ2-2; 8 nucleotides agree with TRBD2. Germline lookup yields CDR1 MNHNY and CDR2 SVGAGI (reference sequence). The CDR3 is 12 amino acids. Trimming at V came to 7 bases and at J to 8 bases, leaving 3 bases not matched to a gene. The CDR3: CASTRGGGELFF. The CDR3 bases are TGTGCCAGCACCCGGGGGGGAGGGGAGCTGTTTTTT.

The V call is TRBV6-1, the J call TRBJ2-3; 9 bases map to TRBD2. The germline CDR1 and CDR2 sequences are MNHNS and SASEGT. V was pared by 5 bases and J by 5 bases, with 14 bases of the junction left unmatched. The CDR3 sequence is 17 residues long. CDR3 protein: CASSLPRGGGAVDTQYF. In DNA, the CDR3 is TGTGCCAGCAGTCTCCCCCGTGGCGGGGGGGCCGTAGATACGCAGTATTTT.

The chain carries TRBV7-3 and TRBJ2-3; D could derive from TRBD1 or TRBD2 (5 bases each). Trimming took off 5 bases at V and 1 base at J, with 10 bases between the two ends. Germline CDR1 is SGHTA and CDR2 is FQGTGA. The CDR3 runs 14 residues. In DNA, the CDR3 is TGTGCCAGCAGCATGGGACGGGGCACAGATACGCAGTATTTT. Translating it yields CASSMGRGTDTQYF.

A remark on this clonotype: Its ends do not fully match the called genes, so a read error is possible. This sequence joins TRBV11-2 and TRBJ2-1; tentative D call: TRBD1 (5 bases). Looked up from germline, CDR1 is SGHAT and CDR2 is FQNNGV. This CDR3 has 15 amino acids. The CDR3 DNA is TGCGCCAGCAGCTTGGGGCCCGCGGAATACGATGAGCAGTTCTTC. It encodes CASSLGPAEYDEQFF.

As concerns this clonotype: The junction departs from the called germline gene at one end, perhaps through a read error. The chain has TRBV5-6 and TRBJ2-5; D possibly corresponds to TRBD2 (6 bases). Germline values: CDR1 SGHDT, CDR2 YYEEEE. This CDR3 has 13 amino acids. The DNA for the CDR3 is TGTGCCAGCACCTTGGGACTCCAAGAGACCCAGTACTTC. Its protein is CASTLGLQETQYF.

This clonotype was counted between two and nine times. The genes are TRBV5-6 and TRBJ2-1, with 7 bases lining up with TRBD2. With 6 bases clipped from V and 4 bases from J, the junction kept 10 bases outside the gene matches. This CDR3 has 15 residues. Germline CDR1 SGHDT, CDR2 YYEEEE. The CDR3 bases are TGTGCCAGCAACCTGAGGACTAGGCAATACAATGAGCAGTTCTTC. It specifies CASNLRTRQYNEQFF.

This clonotype was seen a few times. The gene calls are TRBV5-1 and TRBJ2-2; 11 bases map to TRBD1. The CDR3 totals 15 residues. The J segment lost 4 bases and the V segment lost 5 bases, leaving 4 bases of the junction unmatched. Germline values: CDR1 SGHRS, CDR2 YFSETQ. The CDR3 sequence is CASSRTGGATGELFF. DNA for the CDR3: TGCGCCAGCAGTCGGACAGGGGGCGCCACCGGGGAGCTGTTTTTT.

V usage is TRBV28 and J usage is TRBJ2-5, with 10 nucleotides matching TRBD2. V dropped 6 bases and J dropped 4; count of bases not matched to a gene: 14. Germline lookup yields CDR1 MDHEN and CDR2 SYDVKM. The CDR3 spans 17 residues. The CDR3 bases are TGTGCCAGCAGCTCCCCCTTTTCTAGCGGGAGTCCAGAGACCCAGTACTTC. Translating gives CASSSPFSSGSPETQYF.

The chain carries TRBV11-1 and TRBJ2-6; weak D call: TRBD1 (6 bases). The V end lost 5 bases, the J end lost 2 bases, and 19 bases lay between the germline ends. Germline V gene sequence: CDR1 SGHAT, CDR2 FQDESV (reference sequence). This CDR3 spans 18 amino acids. The CDR3 nucleotides read TGTGCCAGCAGCCTAACGTCCGGGACACTGGCTGGGGCCAACGTCCTGACTTTC. Its translation is CASSLTSGTLAGANVLTF.

This clonotype was found a few times. This chain links TRBV4-2 with TRBJ2-7, with D possibly being TRBD1 or TRBD2 (6 bases each). This CDR3 has 14 amino acids. The V gene's germline CDR1 is LGHNA and CDR2 YNFKEQ. The V and J ends lost 0 bases and 6 bases respectively, with 12 bases between them. CDR3 sequence reads: CASSQDTGAAEQYF. For the CDR3, the DNA is TGTGCCAGCAGCCAAGATACGGGGGCTGCCGAGCAGTACTTC.

This clonotype was seen repeatedly, ten times or more. The chain employs TRBV6-6 and TRBJ2-3; 8 nucleotides match TRBD1. Germline lookup yields CDR1 MNHNY and CDR2 SVGAGI (reference sequence). The CDR3 contains 15 residues. J lost 0 bases, V lost 10 bases, and 9 bases had no gene match. CDR3 nucleotide sequence: TGTGCCACCAGACAGGGGTCCTTTAGCACAGATACGCAGTATTTT. Protein sequence: CATRQGSFSTDTQYF.

The genes are TRBV5-1 and TRBJ2-3; D assignment may be TRBD1 or TRBD2 (5 bases each). CDR3 size: 16 residues. The V gene lost 0 bases and the J gene lost 4 bases, with 15 bases spanning the gap. CDR1 and CDR2 from the germline V gene are SGHRS and YFSETQ. The CDR3 nucleotides read TGCGCCAGCAGCTTGGGGGGCGTCCAAGCGGCAGATACGCAGTATTTT. Its protein product is CASSLGGVQAADTQYF.

The chain couples TRBV7-2 to TRBJ2-5; D unclear. V was clipped by 5 bases and J by 1 base, with 17 bases between them. Germline-derived CDR1 and CDR2 are SGHTA and FQGNSA. CDR3 length equals 16 residues. CDR3 coding DNA: TGTGCCAGCAGCCCAAGCCCAAAACTACCCCAAGAGACCCAGTACTTC. Amino acids: CASSPSPKLPQETQYF.

V usage is TRBV6-1 and J usage is TRBJ2-6; TRBD1 or TRBD2 may be the D gene (5 bases each). This CDR3 is 15 amino acids long. V was shortened by 2 bases and J by 2 bases, with 7 bases between the two germline ends. Germline V gene sequence: CDR1 MNHNS, CDR2 SASEGT. The CDR3 reads CASSEMGAGANVLTF. DNA of the CDR3: TGTGCCAGCAGTGAAATGGGGGCTGGGGCCAACGTCCTGACTTTC.

CDR3 nucleotide sequence: TGTGCCAGCAGCCAATCGCAGGGACAGGGACAGCCCCAGCATTTT. Translating it yields CASSQSQGQGQPQHF. The chain joins TRBV4-2 to TRBJ1-5; 9 bases map to TRBD1. Germline V gene lookup returns CDR1 LGHNA and CDR2 YNFKEQ. The V segment lost 2 bases and the J segment 7 bases; nucleotides outside the gene matches: 6. CDR3 size: 15 residues.

The V call is TRBV18, the J call TRBJ1-6, with a tentative D call TRBD1 (5 bases). The CDR3 covers 13 residues. V lost 5 bases, J lost 7 bases, and 9 bases lay in between. Germline V gives CDR1 KGHSH, CDR2 LQKENI. The CDR3 protein is CASSRGLNSPLHF. The CDR3 nucleotides are TGTGCCAGCTCAAGGGGCCTCAATTCACCCCTCCACTTT.

This rearrangement joins TRBV20-1 to TRBJ2-1; TRBD1 agrees at 11 bases. V shed 7 bases and J 6 bases; nucleotides not matched to a gene: 2. The germline CDR1 and CDR2 sequences are DFQATT and SNEGSKA (reference sequence). CDR3 length: 12 residues. Here the CDR3 reads CSGDRGVNEQFF. CDR3 DNA: TGCAGTGGGGACAGGGGGGTCAATGAGCAGTTCTTC.

This clonotype was seen only a few times. At one of its ends the junction is not consistent with the germline gene, which may arise from a read error. V and J are TRBV11-2 and TRBJ2-3, with 12 bases lining up with TRBD2. The CDR3 length is 15 residues. Germline CDR1 and CDR2: SGHAT and FQNNGV. Here the CDR3 reads CSSSRTSGGTDTQYF. Here the CDR3 DNA reads TGTTCCAGCAGCAGGACTAGCGGGGGCACAGATACGCAGTATTTT.

To note about this clonotype: This may stem from a read error, because a much larger clone lies one nucleotide away. The V gene is TRBV7-9, the J gene TRBJ2-2; no definite D call. Germline CDR1 is SEHNR and CDR2 is FQNEAQ (reference sequence). The CDR3 runs 13 residues. The CDR3 sequence is CAGSQAISGELFF. CDR3 nucleotides: TGTGCCGGCAGCCAGGCGATTTCAGGGGAGCTGTTTTTT.

This clonotype appeared many times. The chain couples TRBV4-1 to TRBJ1-2; D is uncertain. CDR1 and CDR2 from the germline V gene are MGHRA and YSYEKL. CDR3 length: 15 amino acids. Trimming removed 0 bases from V and 3 bases from J, with 11 bases in between. Here the CDR3 DNA reads TGCGCCAGCAGCCAAGATGTTGGGAGCTACTATGGCTACACCTTC. It specifies CASSQDVGSYYGYTF.

This clonotype has only a few counts. The chain carries TRBV20-1 and TRBJ1-2, with a weak D call TRBD1 (6 bases). V was trimmed by 0 bases and J by 4 bases, leaving 21 bases between them. This CDR3 has 17 amino acids. Germline V CDR1 and CDR2: DFQATT, SNEGSKA (reference sequence). The CDR3 DNA reads as TGCAGTGCTAGAGATAGGGGGGAAAACGGGGTATTCTATGGCTACACCTTC. Encoded protein: CSARDRGENGVFYGYTF.

The V gene is TRBV12-3 or TRBV12-4, the J gene TRBJ2-2, with TRBD1 matching over 7 bases. The CDR3 is 16 residues long. With V trimmed by 5 bases and J by 0 bases, 6 bases remained unmatched. This CDR3 reads CASSGRDSPNTGELFF. DNA of the CDR3: TGTGCCAGCAGTGGACGGGACAGTCCGAACACCGGGGAGCTGTTTTTT.

The chain has TRBV10-2 and TRBJ2-5, with TRBD1 as a possible D gene (6 bases). Trimming removed 5 bases at V and 1 base at J, with 20 bases between. This CDR3 contains 17 residues. Germline V CDR1 and CDR2: WSHSY, SAAADI. The CDR3 bases are TGCGCCAGCAGTAAAGGGACCCAACGAGGGGGCCAAGAGACCCAGTACTTC. The encoded protein is CASSKGTQRGGQETQYF.

The chain links TRBV11-2 to TRBJ2-3; unclear D gene. This CDR3 is 15 amino acids long. Germline V gene sequence: CDR1 SGHAT, CDR2 FQNNGV. Between the trimmed V and J ends, which lost 5 bases and 2 bases, there was a span of 14 bases. The chain's CDR3 is CASSPAGSYTDTQYF. Here the CDR3 DNA reads TGTGCCAGCAGCCCAGCTGGAAGCTACACAGATACGCAGTATTTT.

As regards this clonotype: A much bigger clone sits one base away, suggesting this may be a read error. V usage is TRBV7-9 and J usage is TRBJ2-7, with D possibly being TRBD2 (6 bases). V lost 1 base and J 10 bases, leaving 8 bases between the germline ends. The CDR3 length is 11 residues. Germline-derived CDR1 and CDR2 are SEHNR and FQNEAQ (reference sequence). As DNA, the CDR3 is TGTGCCAGCAGCTTAGAGGGACTCCAGTACTTC. Translated: CASSLEGLQYF.

The chain employs TRBV7-2 and TRBJ2-7; possible D gene TRBD1, 5 bases. The CDR3 loop spans 15 amino acids. Germline values: CDR1 SGHTA, CDR2 FQGNSA. Deletions cut 0 bases from V and 6 bases from J, with 15 bases between. In DNA, the CDR3 is TGTGCCAGCAGCTTAGCGCAGGGCTGGGTGAGCGAGCAGTACTTC. This encodes CASSLAQGWVSEQYF.

V usage is TRBV6-2 or TRBV6-3 and J usage is TRBJ1-5, with D maybe TRBD1 (5 bases). CDR1 is MNHEY and CDR2 is SVGEGT in the germline V gene. CDR3 size: 16 residues. With 4 bases removed from V and 6 bases from J, the gap between germline ends came to 19 bases. CDR3 bases: TGTGCCAGCAGTTCTGGGGCTATTAGGTGGGGTCAGCCCCAGCATTTT. It translates to CASSSGAIRWGQPQHF.

This clonotype was seen only a few times. The chain couples TRBV5-5 to TRBJ2-2; possibly TRBD2 for D (5 bases). CDR3 length equals 13 residues. Trimming left V 1 base short and J 8 bases short, with 9 bases between. Germline V CDR1 and CDR2: SGHKS, YYEKEE (reference sequence). The CDR3 loop reads CASSLLEAGELFF. The CDR3 nucleotides are TGTGCCAGCAGCTTGTTGGAGGCAGGGGAGCTGTTTTTT.